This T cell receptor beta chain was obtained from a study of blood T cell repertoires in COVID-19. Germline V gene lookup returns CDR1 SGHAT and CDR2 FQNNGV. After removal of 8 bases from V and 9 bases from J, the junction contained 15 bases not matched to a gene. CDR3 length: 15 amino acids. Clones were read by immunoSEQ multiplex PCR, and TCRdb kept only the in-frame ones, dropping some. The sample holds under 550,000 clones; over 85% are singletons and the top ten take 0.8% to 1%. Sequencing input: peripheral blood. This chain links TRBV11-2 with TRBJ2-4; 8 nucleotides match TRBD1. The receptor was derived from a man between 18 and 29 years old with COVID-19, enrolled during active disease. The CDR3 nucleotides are TGTGCCAGCTCTATCCTCAGGGGGCGTTCCCCCATTCAGTACTTC. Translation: CASSILRGRSPIQYF.